A selection of T cell receptor beta chains follows, all from one sample in a study of T cell changes during pregnancy in multiple sclerosis. Generated by immunoSEQ multiplex PCR, the TCRdb table keeps only in-frame clones and is missing some. The sample holds approximately 90,000 clones; around 92% are singletons and the top ten take under 2%. The sequencing used peripheral blood, collected after pregnancy. The receptors come from a female donor in good health, enrolled as a control in a pregnancy study. Each CDR3 is given with its conserved first and last residue. The order of the fields is D gene, J gene, V gene, CDR3 length, clone size, CDR3 DNA, CDR3 protein. A D gene is named only where the DNA matches it firmly. For some rows the clone size is stated as once, few or many, or as a class when expanded; others skip it.

d_call: -; j_call: TRBJ1-2; v_call: TRBV5-1; cdr3_length: 14; clone_size: -; cdr3_nt: TGCGCCAGCAGCTTAGGACAGTTGGAATATGGCTACACCTTC; cdr3_aa: CASSLGQLEYGYTF
d_call: -; j_call: TRBJ2-3; v_call: TRBV15; cdr3_length: 14; clone_size: -; cdr3_nt: TGTGCCACCAGCAGACTAGAAAGCACAGATACGCAGTATTTT; cdr3_aa: CATSRLESTDTQYF
d_call: -; j_call: TRBJ2-6; v_call: TRBV28; cdr3_length: 15; clone_size: -; cdr3_nt: TGTGCCAGCAGCCCAGGGGTTTCTGGGGCCAACGTCCTGACTTTC; cdr3_aa: CASSPGVSGANVLTF
d_call: -; j_call: TRBJ1-6; v_call: TRBV7-2; cdr3_length: 13; clone_size: once; cdr3_nt: TGTGCCAGCAACCCGGGTTTATATTCACCCCTCCACTTT; cdr3_aa: CASNPGLYSPLHF
d_call: -; j_call: TRBJ2-2; v_call: TRBV21-1; cdr3_length: 14; clone_size: once; cdr3_nt: TGTGCCAGCAGCACCATTTCGAACACCGGGGAGCTGTTTTTT; cdr3_aa: CASSTISNTGELFF
d_call: -; j_call: TRBJ2-2; v_call: TRBV18; cdr3_length: 13; clone_size: -; cdr3_nt: TGTGCCAGCTCCCCCGCGGTCACCGGGGAGCTGTTTTTT; cdr3_aa: CASSPAVTGELFF
d_call: -; j_call: TRBJ1-3; v_call: TRBV21-1; cdr3_length: 18; clone_size: -; cdr3_nt: TGTGCCAGCAGCAAAGTCTTGTCTGGGCAGGGGGGTGGAAACACCATATATTTT; cdr3_aa: CASSKVLSGQGGGNTIYF
d_call: -; j_call: TRBJ2-5; v_call: TRBV27; cdr3_length: 13; clone_size: -; cdr3_nt: TGTGCCAGCAGTCCTGGACAGACTGAGACCCAGTACTTC; cdr3_aa: CASSPGQTETQYF
d_call: -; j_call: TRBJ1-3; v_call: TRBV19; cdr3_length: 15; clone_size: -; cdr3_nt: TGTGCCAGTAGTATGTCTCCAGGGGCTGGAAACACCATATATTTT; cdr3_aa: CASSMSPGAGNTIYF
d_call: TRBD2; j_call: TRBJ2-1; v_call: TRBV2; cdr3_length: 16; clone_size: -; cdr3_nt: TGTGCCAGCAGTGAAGCATTGAGCGGGAACTTCGGTGAGCAGTTCTTC; cdr3_aa: CASSEALSGNFGEQFF
d_call: -; j_call: TRBJ2-3; v_call: TRBV5-5; cdr3_length: 16; clone_size: -; cdr3_nt: TGTGCCAGCAGCGGGGCGGGGGCGCGTTCGACAGATACGCAGTATTTT; cdr3_aa: CASSGAGARSTDTQYF
d_call: -; j_call: TRBJ2-7; v_call: TRBV7-2; cdr3_length: 14; clone_size: -; cdr3_nt: TGTGCCAGCAGCTCCCCAAGGGGTAACTACGAGCAGTACTTC; cdr3_aa: CASSSPRGNYEQYF
d_call: TRBD2; j_call: TRBJ2-2; v_call: TRBV18; cdr3_length: 16; clone_size: -; cdr3_nt: TGTGCCAGCTCACAGAGCGGGGGAAGTATCTCCGGGGAGCTGTTTTTT; cdr3_aa: CASSQSGGSISGELFF
d_call: TRBD2; j_call: TRBJ2-7; v_call: TRBV9; cdr3_length: 15; clone_size: -; cdr3_nt: TGTGCCAGCAGCGTAGAAGGCGGGGGGGCCTACGAGCAGTACTTC; cdr3_aa: CASSVEGGGAYEQYF
d_call: -; j_call: TRBJ1-6; v_call: TRBV6-6; cdr3_length: 14; clone_size: -; cdr3_nt: TGTGCCAGCAGTTACGAGCCGTATAATTCACCCCTCCACTTT; cdr3_aa: CASSYEPYNSPLHF
d_call: -; j_call: TRBJ2-7; v_call: TRBV10-3; cdr3_length: 13; clone_size: -; cdr3_nt: TGTGCCATCAGTGACGGGAGCTCCTACGAGCAGTACTTC; cdr3_aa: CAISDGSSYEQYF
d_call: -; j_call: TRBJ1-5; v_call: TRBV21-1; cdr3_length: 15; clone_size: -; cdr3_nt: TGTGCCAGCAGGAAAGGAGACAGGGTGGGACAGCCCCAGCATTTT; cdr3_aa: CASRKGDRVGQPQHF
d_call: TRBD2; j_call: TRBJ2-2; v_call: TRBV7-3; cdr3_length: 18; clone_size: -; cdr3_nt: TGTGCCAGCAGCGAATCCGGGACTAGCGGGGGCTCCGCCGGGGAGCTGTTTTTT; cdr3_aa: CASSESGTSGGSAGELFF
d_call: TRBD1; j_call: TRBJ1-2; v_call: TRBV29-1; cdr3_length: 13; clone_size: -; cdr3_nt: TGCAGCGTTGAATGGGGACAGGGAGGTGGCTACACCTTC; cdr3_aa: CSVEWGQGGGYTF
d_call: -; j_call: TRBJ2-5; v_call: TRBV7-9; cdr3_length: 14; clone_size: -; cdr3_nt: TGTGCCAGCAGCCCCAAGGGGACTGGGGAGACCCAGTACTTC; cdr3_aa: CASSPKGTGETQYF
d_call: TRBD1; j_call: TRBJ1-1; v_call: TRBV7-9; cdr3_length: 14; clone_size: -; cdr3_nt: TGTGCCAGCAGCTTCGGACAGGGGGGAACTGAAGCTTTCTTT; cdr3_aa: CASSFGQGGTEAFF
d_call: -; j_call: TRBJ1-1; v_call: TRBV4-2; cdr3_length: 14; clone_size: -; cdr3_nt: TGTGCCAGCAGCCAAGGGTGGGGAGTGCTTGAAGCTTTCTTT; cdr3_aa: CASSQGWGVLEAFF
d_call: TRBD2; j_call: TRBJ2-1; v_call: TRBV18; cdr3_length: 14; clone_size: -; cdr3_nt: TGTGCCAGCTCACCACGGGAGGGCTACAATGAGCAGTTCTTC; cdr3_aa: CASSPREGYNEQFF
d_call: -; j_call: TRBJ2-5; v_call: TRBV10-3; cdr3_length: 10; clone_size: once; cdr3_nt: TGTGCCACCTCAGAAGAGACCCAGTACTTC; cdr3_aa: CATSEETQYF
d_call: -; j_call: TRBJ1-5; v_call: TRBV11-2; cdr3_length: 13; clone_size: -; cdr3_nt: TGTGCCAGCAGTAGGGGGAACAATCAGCCCCAGCATTTT; cdr3_aa: CASSRGNNQPQHF